This passage covers 13 T cell receptor beta chains from one sample sequenced in a study of blood T cell repertoires in COVID-19. Sequencing was performed with immunoSEQ multiplex PCR; in TCRdb, only in-frame clones are kept and a portion is missing. This sample has approximately 480,000 clones, with 89% found just once. Input material: peripheral blood. These receptors were obtained from a man between 18 and 29 years old with COVID-19, enrolled during active disease.

This chain links TRBV5-1 with TRBJ1-2; TRBD1 might be the D (6 bases). V was shortened by 5 bases and J by 2 bases, with 10 bases between the two germline ends. The CDR3 is 13 amino acids. From germline, CDR1 is SGHRS and CDR2 YFSETQ. CDR3 DNA: TGCGCCAGCAGAGCGGACAGCAACTATGGCTACACCTTC. It specifies CASRADSNYGYTF. Combining the CDR3 with reference TRBV5-1 and TRBJ1-2 gives the whole variable domain KAGVTQTPRYLIKTRGQQVTLSCSPISGHRSVSWYQQTPGQGLQFLFEYFSETQRNKGNFPGRFSGRQFSNSRSEMNVSTLELGDSALYLCASRADSNYGYTFGSGTRLTVV.

The rearrangement joins TRBV15 to TRBJ1-2; D is undetermined. Germline CDR1 reads LNHNV; CDR2 reads YYDKDF (reference sequence). This CDR3 is built from 13 residues. The V end was cut by 0 bases, the J end by 7 bases, with 9 bases between. In DNA, the CDR3 is TGTGCCACCAGCAGAGATACCGTGGCTGGCTACACCTTC. Translated, it gives CATSRDTVAGYTF.

The chain recombines TRBV5-1 with TRBJ2-2; 7 bases fit TRBD2. Germline loops: CDR1 SGHRS, CDR2 YFSETQ. Germline trimming cut 4 bases from V and 0 bases from J; bases unmatched to any gene: 6. The CDR3 is 16 amino acids. In nucleotides, the CDR3 is TGCGCCAGCAGCCCTCCGGGGAGGGCGAACACCGGGGAGCTGTTTTTT. Encoded protein: CASSPPGRANTGELFF.

This chain uses TRBV7-6 with TRBJ1-5; D gene uncertain. The CDR3 runs to 11 residues. The germline V gene has CDR1 SGHVS and CDR2 FNYEAQ. Trimming shortened V by 2 bases and J by 9 bases, and 5 bases separated the two germline ends. Here the CDR3 reads CASSLTGPQHF. As DNA, the CDR3 is TGTGCCAGCAGCTTAACCGGGCCCCAGCATTTT. The full variable domain, with the rest looked up from reference TRBV7-6 and TRBJ1-5, is GAGVSQSPRYKVTKRGQDVALRCDPISGHVSLYWYRQALGQGPEFLTYFNYEAQQDKSGLPNDRFSAERPEGSISTLTIQRTEQRDSAMYRCASSLTGPQHFGDGTRLSIL.

The sample holds a few counts of this clone. This rearrangement joins TRBV2 to TRBJ2-4; 8 bases are shared with TRBD2. Trimming removed 7 bases from V and 7 bases from J; junction bases left unmatched: 9. The CDR3 has 14 residues. CDR1 and CDR2 (germline): SNHLY, FYNNEI. The CDR3 loop reads CASIPGLVGNIQYF. The CDR3, as DNA: TGTGCCAGCATCCCGGGACTAGTGGGGAACATTCAGTACTTC.

V usage is TRBV14 and J usage is TRBJ2-7; 7 nucleotides agree with TRBD1. The CDR3 has 14 residues. The germline gives CDR1 SGHDN, CDR2 FVKESK. V gave up 4 bases and J gave up 6 bases; unmatched junction bases: 9. The CDR3 is CASSRSGQLAEQYF. The CDR3 nucleotides read TGTGCCAGCAGCCGATCGGGACAGTTAGCCGAGCAGTACTTC.

The CDR3: CSVEGGVNNEQFF. CDR3 DNA sequence: TGCAGCGTTGAAGGGGGAGTAAACAATGAGCAGTTCTTC. The chain combines TRBV29-1 with TRBJ2-1; possible D gene TRBD2, 5 bases. V gave up 1 base and J gave up 5 bases, with 9 bases separating them. CDR1 is SQVTM, CDR2 ANQGSEA, per germline. The CDR3 has 13 residues.

A few counts support this clone. Additional DNA sequences in this sample encode the identical CDR3. This chain links TRBV12-3 or TRBV12-4 with TRBJ1-2, with a possible D match to TRBD1 (6 bases). V gave up 5 bases and J gave up 4 bases, with 8 bases separating them. CDR3 length: 12 residues. CDR3 loop: CASSRTVYGYTF. The CDR3 DNA sequence: TGTGCCAGCAGTCGGACAGTCTATGGCTACACCTTC.

J is TRBJ1-4 and V is TRBV5-1; maybe TRBD1 (6 bases). The CDR3 covers 16 residues. CDR1 and CDR2 (germline): SGHRS, YFSETQ. With 2 bases removed from V and 0 bases from J, the gap between germline ends came to 11 bases. The CDR3 sequence: CASSFDRTATNEKLFF. In nucleotides, the CDR3 is TGCGCCAGCAGCTTCGACAGGACTGCAACTAATGAAAAACTGTTTTTT.

The sample holds a few counts of this clone. The chain combines TRBV5-1 with TRBJ1-2, with TRBD1 identical over 7 bases. CDR1 is SGHRS, CDR2 YFSETQ, per germline. V shed 0 bases, J shed 5 bases, and the junction held 7 bases outside the gene matches. This CDR3 comprises 15 residues. The CDR3 region has the DNA TGCGCCAGCAGCTTGGGTTTCCGACAGGGATATGGCTACACCTTC. This encodes CASSLGFRQGYGYTF. Drawing the rest from reference TRBV5-1 and TRBJ1-2, the complete variable domain is KAGVTQTPRYLIKTRGQQVTLSCSPISGHRSVSWYQQTPGQGLQFLFEYFSETQRNKGNFPGRFSGRQFSNSRSEMNVSTLELGDSALYLCASSLGFRQGYGYTFGSGTRLTVV.

This clone has only a few counts. This chain joins TRBV29-1 and TRBJ2-7; D possibly corresponds to TRBD1 (6 bases). Trimming took 8 bases from V and 0 from J, leaving 14 bases between them. The CDR3 runs to 13 residues. CDR1 is SQVTM, CDR2 ANQGSEA, per germline. The CDR3 region has the DNA TGCAGCCCAAGGACAGCGAGCTCCTACGAGCAGTACTTC. Encoded protein: CSPRTASSYEQYF.

The V and J genes are TRBV5-4 and TRBJ1-2, with TRBD1 identical over 10 bases. CDR3 length equals 15 residues. Germline CDR1 reads SGHNT; CDR2 reads YYREEE (reference sequence). The junction had 13 bases not matched to a gene; V was cut back by 4 bases and J by 10 bases. CDR3 protein: CASSPRDRGPLFYTF. The CDR3 coding sequence is TGTGCCAGCAGCCCCAGGGACAGGGGACCTCTTTTCTACACCTTC.

A single count supports this clone. The CDR3 spells CASSLAPGETQYF. The CDR3 bases are TGTGCCAGCAGCTTAGCACCAGGGGAGACCCAGTACTTC. The gene calls are TRBV7-9 and TRBJ2-5, with D maybe TRBD1 (5 bases). V was cut by 0 bases and J by 5 bases, with 7 bases left in between. The CDR3 is made up of 13 amino acids. Germline lookup yields CDR1 SEHNR and CDR2 FQNEAQ (reference sequence).